A single sample gave rise to the 24 T cell receptor beta chains below, sequenced in a study of Graves' ophthalmopathy and Graves' hyperthyroidism. Amplification from RNA transcripts yielded the TCR beta CDR3 regions. First-round RT-PCR with HTBI primers preceded a second-round multiplex PCR. TCRdb reprocessed the multiplex PCR reads with MiXCR, giving one entry per CDR3 protein. The data hold roughly 420,000 distinct CDR3 sequences, with approximately 21% observed a single time. Sequenced input: peripheral blood. The origin of the receptors is a woman aged 18-29 years with stable Graves' hyperthyroidism.

This sequence joins TRBV27 and TRBJ1-2, with unresolved D. Trimming shortened V by 5 bases and J by 7 bases, and 14 bases separated the two germline ends. The CDR3 sequence is 13 residues long. Germline values: CDR1 MNHEY, CDR2 SMNVEV (reference sequence). The CDR3, as DNA: TGTGCCAGCAGTCCCACAAGGCCGGGTGGCTACACCTTC. Protein product: CASSPTRPGGYTF.

This clonotype showed up just a few times. CDR3 in amino acids: CASSLGPEGELFF. The CDR3 DNA reads as TGTGCCAGCAGCTTAGGGCCTGAGGGGGAGCTGTTTTTT. V and J are TRBV7-8 and TRBJ2-2; no firm D call. This CDR3 comprises 13 residues. With 1 base removed from V and 8 bases from J, the gap between germline ends came to 8 bases. Germline V gives CDR1 SGHVS, CDR2 FQNEAQ.

Concerning this clonotype: Mismatch with germline at one junction end may stem from a read error. V and J are TRBV28 and TRBJ1-5, with 7 bases that match TRBD1. The CDR3 totals 16 residues. Per the germline V gene, CDR1 is MDHEN and CDR2 is SYDVKM. CDR3 sequence reads: CASRTTGASSNQPQHF. For the CDR3, the DNA is TGTGCCAGCAGGACCACAGGGGCCTCTAGCAATCAGCCGCAGCATTTT.

This clonotype was observed a few times. V and J are TRBV6-1 and TRBJ2-7, with D possibly TRBD2 on 6 matching bases. Trimming pared 5 bases from V and 2 bases from J, leaving 16 bases between. The CDR3 sequence is 15 residues long. Germline CDR1 is MNHNS and CDR2 is SASEGT. As DNA, the CDR3 is TGTGCCAGCAGTCTTTACGGCGGGGATACCTACGAGCAGTACTTC. Its protein is CASSLYGGDTYEQYF.

With regard to this clonotype: Since a much larger clone is just one base distant, this may be a read error. The rearrangement joins TRBV20-1 to TRBJ2-5; 12 bases agree with TRBD2. This CDR3 comprises 15 residues. Germline V gives CDR1 DFQATT, CDR2 SNEGSKA (reference sequence). The CDR3 sequence is CSAPRGTSGQEIQYF. CDR3 sequence (DNA): TGCAGTGCTCCCAGAGGGACTAGCGGGCAAGAGATCCAGTACTTC.

Points on this clonotype: A junction end diverges from the germline sequence, so it may reflect a read error. This chain joins TRBV27 and TRBJ1-5; a possible D gene is TRBD1 (6 bases). Germline V lookup: CDR1 MNHEY, CDR2 SMNVEV (reference sequence). The CDR3 is 13 amino acids. CDR3 residues: CASIQGCNQSQHF. The CDR3 DNA sequence: TGTGCCAGCATACAGGGTTGCAATCAGTCCCAGCATTTT.

The chain uses TRBV7-9 and TRBJ2-5; TRBD2 is a possible D gene (5 bases). This CDR3 is 15 amino acids long. CDR1 and CDR2 (germline): SEHNR, FQNEAQ (reference sequence). Trimming took off 0 bases at V and 1 base at J, with 9 bases between the two ends. The CDR3 sequence is CASSLAASLQETQYF. For the CDR3, the DNA is TGTGCCAGCAGCTTAGCGGCTAGCCTCCAAGAGACCCAGTACTTC.

In its sample, this clonotype was seen many times. The chain employs TRBV6-1 and TRBJ2-7, with D unresolved. This CDR3 has 13 residues. Germline lookup yields CDR1 MNHNS and CDR2 SASEGT. V was clipped by 3 bases and J by 1 base, with 7 bases between them. CDR3 sequence reads: CASSEGGSYEQYF. In DNA form, the CDR3 reads TGTGCCAGCAGTGAGGGTGGGTCCTACGAGCAGTACTTC.

The gene calls are TRBV7-9 and TRBJ1-2, with a weak D call TRBD1 (6 bases). The CDR3 has 15 amino acids. The V end was cut by 2 bases, the J end by 4 bases, with 14 bases between. The germline V gene has CDR1 SEHNR and CDR2 FQNEAQ (reference sequence). In DNA form, the CDR3 reads TGTGCCAGCAGCTTAAAGCTGGACAGTCCCTATGGCTACACCTTC. This codes for CASSLKLDSPYGYTF.

The rearrangement uses TRBV6-5 and TRBJ1-5; D possibly corresponds to TRBD1 (5 bases). CDR1 and CDR2 from the germline V gene are MNHEY and SVGAGI. The CDR3 runs to 14 residues. The germline V and J ends were trimmed by 2 bases and 5 bases, with 10 bases remaining between them. The CDR3 DNA sequence: TGTGCCAGCAGTTACAGGGGAGATGATCAGCCCCAGCATTTT. This gives the protein CASSYRGDDQPQHF.

The CDR3 DNA follows: TGTGCCAGCATCCGGGCAGGGGGCTATGGCTACACCTTC. Its translation is CASIRAGGYGYTF. The gene calls are TRBV6-2 or TRBV6-3 and TRBJ1-2, with 7 bases matching TRBD1. The CDR3 is 13 amino acids. Per germline, CDR1 MNHEY and CDR2 SVGEGT. The junction had 6 bases not matched to a gene; V was cut back by 7 bases and J by 4 bases.

At least ten counts were recorded for this clonotype. The chain has TRBV7-3 and TRBJ2-5; D remains ambiguous. V gave up 2 bases and J gave up 3 bases, with 7 bases separating them. Per the germline V gene, CDR1 is SGHTA and CDR2 is FQGTGA. The CDR3 has 13 residues. Written as DNA, the CDR3 is TGTGCCAGCAGCTTATATATGGAAGAGACCCAGTACTTC. This translates into CASSLYMEETQYF. The full variable domain, with the rest looked up from reference TRBV7-3 and TRBJ2-5, is GAGVSQTPSNKVTEKGKYVELRCDPISGHTALYWYRQSLGQGPEFLIYFQGTGAADDSGLPNDRFFAVRPEGSVSTLKIQRTERGDSAVYLCASSLYMEETQYFGPGTRLLVL.

The sample holds many counts of this clonotype. The V gene is TRBV6-5, the J gene TRBJ1-6, with D perhaps matching TRBD1 (6 bases). Trimming took off 6 bases at V and 4 bases at J, with 13 bases between the two ends. CDR1 is MNHEY, CDR2 SVGAGI, per germline. The CDR3 spans 15 residues. For the CDR3, the DNA is TGTGCCAGCAGGCGGGGGCCGGATTATAATTCACCCCTCCACTTT. Amino acids: CASRRGPDYNSPLHF.

This clonotype was found once. This may be a read error, as it is one base from a much larger clone. CDR3 protein: CSARDPASGANFLTF. DNA for the CDR3: TGCAGTGCTAGAGACCCGGCTTCTGGGGCCAACTTCCTGACTTTC. This chain links TRBV20-1 with TRBJ2-6; possibly TRBD1 for D (5 bases). The CDR3 loop spans 15 amino acids. The germline V gene encodes CDR1 DFQATT and CDR2 SNEGSKA (reference sequence).

This clonotype was found once. The chain has TRBV6-1 and TRBJ2-2, with D unresolved. Germline V lookup: CDR1 MNHNS, CDR2 SASEGT. V was pared by 2 bases and J by 7 bases, with 14 bases between. The length of the CDR3 is 15 residues. CDR3 protein: CASSESSGSNGELFF. The CDR3 coding sequence is TGTGCCAGCAGTGAAAGTTCAGGATCGAACGGGGAGCTGTTTTTT.

As regards this clonotype: A much larger clonotype is one base distant, so this may be a read error. V is TRBV13 and J is TRBJ1-2; a possible D gene is TRBD1 (5 bases). The CDR3 totals 16 residues. CDR1 is PRHDT and CDR2 is FYEKMQ in the germline V gene (reference sequence). In DNA, the CDR3 is TGTGCCAGCAGCTTTTCGGGTCTTGGACACCGCTATGGCTACAGCTTC. Its protein is CASSFSGLGHRYGYSF.

This clonotype came up many times. The chain combines TRBV27 with TRBJ1-2; 7 bases line up with TRBD1. V was pared by 6 bases and J by 0 bases, with 13 bases of the junction left unmatched. The CDR3 covers 17 residues. From germline, CDR1 is MNHEY and CDR2 SMNVEV (reference sequence). CDR3 protein: CASRPRDSLFPNYGYTF. The CDR3 bases are TGTGCCAGCAGGCCTCGGGACAGCTTATTTCCTAACTATGGCTACACCTTC.

This clonotype was picked up many times. The rearrangement joins TRBV4-1 to TRBJ2-4; D is unclear. This CDR3 region has 15 residues. V gave up 1 base and J gave up 0 bases, with 7 bases separating them. CDR1 MGHRA and CDR2 YSYEKL come from the germline V gene. The DNA for the CDR3 is TGCGCCAGCAGCCAAGGACATCTAGCCAAAAACATTCAGTACTTC. Protein product: CASSQGHLAKNIQYF.

The chain combines TRBV20-1 with TRBJ1-1, with D possibly being TRBD1 (5 bases). Germline loops: CDR1 DFQATT, CDR2 SNEGSKA (reference sequence). Trimming cost V 2 bases and J 11 bases, with 21 bases left between them. This CDR3 has 14 residues. The chain's CDR3 is CSARPPEGPGEAFF. In DNA, the CDR3 is TGCAGTGCTAGACCCCCAGAGGGGCCCGGGGAGGCTTTCTTT.

This clonotype was seen only a few times. The final CDR3 position lacks the conserved phenylalanine or tryptophan, pointing to a likely read error. The V call is TRBV6-1, the J call TRBJ1-1; no firm D call. The CDR3 spans 14 residues. Trimming stripped 3 bases from V and 1 base from J, with 9 bases between. In germline, CDR1 is MNHNS, CDR2 SASEGT. This chain's CDR3 is CASSELSRNTEAFS. The CDR3 DNA reads as TGTGCCAGCAGTGAGCTGTCCAGGAACACTGAAGCTTTCTCT.

This clonotype was seen repeatedly, ten times or more. This chain joins TRBV12-3 or TRBV12-4 and TRBJ1-3, with D hard to call. Trimming removed 5 bases from V and 3 bases from J, with 5 bases in between. The CDR3 is made up of 12 amino acids. The CDR3 here is CASSPVGNTIYF. The CDR3 DNA reads as TGTGCCAGCAGTCCCGTTGGAAACACCATATATTTT.

This clonotype has at least ten counts. The chain has TRBV27 and TRBJ1-5, with D tentatively TRBD1 (5 bases). This CDR3 has 18 residues. Germline loops: CDR1 MNHEY, CDR2 SMNVEV (reference sequence). The V and J ends lost 2 bases and 0 bases respectively, with 17 bases between them. CDR3: CASSLPHYMGLSNQPQHF. CDR3 DNA sequence: TGTGCCAGCAGTTTACCCCATTACATGGGACTTAGCAATCAGCCCCAGCATTTT.

This chain uses TRBV6-2 or TRBV6-3 with TRBJ1-1, with D hard to call. The CDR3 has 13 residues. Germline assignment: CDR1 MNHEY and CDR2 SVGEGT. The V and J ends lost 6 bases and 1 base respectively, with 9 bases between them. The CDR3 sequence: CASRTFRNTEAFF. The CDR3 nucleotides read TGTGCCAGCAGAACGTTTCGGAACACTGAAGCTTTCTTT.

This clonotype was picked up many times. This could be a read error, since a much larger clone is one nucleotide away. The V call is TRBV12-3 or TRBV12-4, the J call TRBJ2-2; D is unclear. V lost 3 bases, J lost 1 base, and 6 bases lay in between. This CDR3 comprises 14 residues. In nucleotides, the CDR3 is TGTGCCAGCAGTTTCGGAGTGAACACCGGGGAGCTGTTTTTT. Protein sequence: CASSFGVNTGELFF.